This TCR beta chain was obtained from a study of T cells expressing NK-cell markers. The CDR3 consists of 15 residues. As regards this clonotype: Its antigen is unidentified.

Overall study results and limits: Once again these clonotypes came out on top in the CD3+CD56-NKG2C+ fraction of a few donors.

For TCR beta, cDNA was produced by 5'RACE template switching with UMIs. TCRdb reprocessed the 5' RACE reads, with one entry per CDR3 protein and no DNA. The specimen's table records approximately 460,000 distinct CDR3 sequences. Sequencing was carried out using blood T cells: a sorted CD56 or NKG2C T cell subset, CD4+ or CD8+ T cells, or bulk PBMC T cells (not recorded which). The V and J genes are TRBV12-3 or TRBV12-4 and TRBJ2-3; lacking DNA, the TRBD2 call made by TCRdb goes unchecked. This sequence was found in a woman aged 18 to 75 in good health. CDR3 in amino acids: CASSPPGGPLDTQYF.